Listed here are 15 T cell receptor beta chains from one sample, sequenced in a study of post-analysis software for immune sequencing data (dated by TCRdb to 2015 to 2017). General findings and caveats noted by the study authors: Patients showed significantly higher frequencies than controls for several TRBV segments, among them TRBV5-6, TRBV5-1 and TRBV20-1.

Library prep was done by PCR. TCRdb names Illumina HiSeq 2500 as the instrument used. To reduce PCR and sequencing biases, unique molecular identifiers were incorporated into the TCR beta cDNA libraries. The public reads were quality trimmed at Q25 with fastp and then assembled into clones with MiXCR by TCRdb, keeping productive beta chains. Under each unique CDR3 protein, matching rows form one entry showing the most common genes and DNA. The sample table holds 750,000 to 900,000 distinct CDR3 sequences, of which about half were seen once. The ten largest clones capture approximately 4.4% of the sample. No cognate antigen is known for these TCRs. The source material was blood. These receptors originate from a girl aged 5-17 years with multiple sclerosis.

This chain joins TRBV20-1 and TRBJ2-3; 7 bases fit TRBD1. V was pared by 1 base and J by 6 bases, with 10 bases of the junction left unmatched. CDR1 is DFQATT and CDR2 is SNEGSKA in the germline V gene (reference sequence). This CDR3 has 15 amino acids. Here the CDR3 reads CSARGDPRGWDTQYF. The CDR3 DNA reads as TGCAGTGCTAGAGGGGACCCCAGGGGGTGGGATACGCAGTATTTT.

This clonotype was picked up a small number of times. The chain joins TRBV6-5 to TRBJ1-6, with 7 bases lining up with TRBD1. Germline V gene lookup returns CDR1 MNHEY and CDR2 SVGAGI. V gave up 6 bases and J gave up 10 bases; unmatched junction bases: 12. The CDR3 is made up of 15 amino acids. The chain's CDR3 is CASRILQGLGSPLHF. The CDR3 DNA follows: TGTGCCAGCAGAATCCTACAGGGGCTAGGGTCACCCCTCCACTTT.

A few counts support this clonotype. V usage is TRBV5-1 and J usage is TRBJ2-5; D possibly matches TRBD1 or TRBD2 (6 bases each). Trimming shortened V by 4 bases and J by 2 bases, and 15 bases separated the two germline ends. The CDR3 is 15 residues long. Germline V gene data show CDR1 as SGHRS and CDR2 as YFSETQ. The CDR3 bases are TGCGCCAGCAGCCCGGAGGGGACATATCAAGAGACCCAGTACTTC. Its translation: CASSPEGTYQETQYF.

The chain couples TRBV27 to TRBJ1-2, with D possibly matching TRBD1 (6 bases). There are 13 residues in the CDR3. The V gene's germline CDR1 is MNHEY and CDR2 SMNVEV (reference sequence). Deletions cut 5 bases from V and 8 bases from J, with 15 bases between. As DNA, the CDR3 is TGTGCCAGCAGTCTGATCGGGGGCTGGGGCTACACCTTC. This codes for CASSLIGGWGYTF.

The chain carries TRBV27 and TRBJ2-7; D is ambiguous. This CDR3 contains 16 residues. Germline CDR1 MNHEY, CDR2 SMNVEV (reference sequence). With 0 bases removed from V and 2 bases from J, the gap between germline ends came to 14 bases. This chain's CDR3 is CASSLSHGILPYEQYF. DNA for the CDR3: TGTGCCAGCAGTTTATCCCATGGCATCCTCCCCTACGAGCAGTACTTC.

The chain employs TRBV3-1 and TRBJ2-3; D possibly matches TRBD1 or TRBD2 (6 bases each). Germline V gene lookup returns CDR1 LGHDT and CDR2 YNNKEL (reference sequence). The length of the CDR3 is 17 residues. Deletions cut 0 bases from V and 1 base from J, with 14 bases between. CDR3 DNA sequence: TGTGCCAGCAGCCAAGATATACAGGGAGGAGGCACAGATACGCAGTATTTT. This codes for CASSQDIQGGGTDTQYF.

J is TRBJ2-1 and V is TRBV27; 8 bases map to TRBD1. The CDR3 is made up of 16 amino acids. Trimming removed 3 bases from V and 4 bases from J; junction bases left unmatched: 8. The germline V gene has CDR1 MNHEY and CDR2 SMNVEV (reference sequence). CDR3 sequence reads: CASSFDAGTGYNEQFF. CDR3 DNA sequence: TGTGCCAGCAGTTTCGACGCCGGGACAGGTTACAATGAGCAGTTCTTC.

J is TRBJ2-7 and V is TRBV4-2, with 12 bases that match TRBD2. The CDR3 has 16 amino acids. Germline CDR1 LGHNA, CDR2 YNFKEQ. Trimming at V came to 1 base and at J to 1 base, leaving 2 bases not matched to a gene. CDR3 residues: CASSQGTSGMSYEQYF. DNA for the CDR3: TGTGCCAGCAGCCAAGGGACTAGCGGGATGTCCTACGAGCAGTACTTC.

This clonotype turned up a few times. The genes are TRBV7-8 and TRBJ2-3, with D uncertain. Germline V gene lookup returns CDR1 SGHVS and CDR2 FQNEAQ. Trimming stripped 2 bases from V and 3 bases from J, with 12 bases between. The CDR3 loop spans 15 amino acids. The chain's CDR3 is CASSLLPIGTDTQYF. The CDR3 region has the DNA TGTGCCAGCAGCTTATTACCCATCGGGACAGATACGCAGTATTTT.

The chain recombines TRBV20-1 with TRBJ1-2; D gene uncertain. V was clipped by 5 bases and J by 0 bases, with 19 bases between them. The CDR3 spans 16 residues. CDR1 DFQATT and CDR2 SNEGSKA come from the germline V gene (reference sequence). The CDR3 sequence is CSAPRVWEQANYGYTF. The CDR3 coding sequence is TGCAGTGCTCCCCGCGTTTGGGAGCAAGCTAACTATGGCTACACCTTC.

The rearrangement links TRBV6-5 to TRBJ2-1; 9 nucleotides align to TRBD2. This CDR3 region has 16 residues. V was clipped by 2 bases and J by 7 bases; unmatched bases: 9. Germline-derived CDR1 and CDR2 are MNHEY and SVGAGI. This CDR3 is CASSYRREGLGNEQFF. Written as DNA, the CDR3 is TGTGCCAGCAGTTACCGGCGGGAGGGCCTAGGAAATGAGCAGTTCTTC.

The gene calls are TRBV7-3 and TRBJ2-7; no definite D call. The CDR3 consists of 14 residues. Deletions cut 11 bases from V and 6 bases from J, with 23 bases between. Per germline, CDR1 SGHTA and CDR2 FQGTGA. The DNA for the CDR3 is TGTGCCGGATACTCGACGTCCCGACGGGTCGAGCAGTACTTC. Its protein product is CAGYSTSRRVEQYF.

The rearrangement uses TRBV13 and TRBJ2-3, with TRBD2 matching 12 bases. Germline CDR1 reads PRHDT; CDR2 reads FYEKMQ (reference sequence). CDR3 size: 17 residues. J lost 3 bases, V lost 2 bases, and 6 bases had no gene match. The CDR3 DNA is TGTGCCAGCAGCTTAAAGGGACTAGCGGGCCCTACAGATACGCAGTATTTT. Translating gives CASSLKGLAGPTDTQYF.

Only a few counts were recorded for this clonotype. This rearrangement joins TRBV5-1 to TRBJ2-1, with 13 bases lining up with TRBD2. Germline V CDR1 and CDR2: SGHRS, YFSETQ. V gave up 3 bases and J gave up 5 bases; unmatched junction bases: 5. The CDR3 extends over 16 amino acids. CDR3 sequence (DNA): TGCGCCAGCAGCTCGGGACTAGCGGGAATCAACAATGAGCAGTTCTTC. This gives the protein CASSSGLAGINNEQFF.

This clonotype has only a few counts. The CDR3, as DNA: TGTGCCAGCAGTTACTCGAACGCAGGGGTGGATACGCAGTATTTT. Encoded protein: CASSYSNAGVDTQYF. V and J are TRBV6-5 and TRBJ2-3; possible D gene TRBD1, 6 bases. Germline CDR1 MNHEY, CDR2 SVGAGI. The CDR3 runs to 15 residues. The V end lost 0 bases, the J end lost 6 bases, and 13 bases lay between the germline ends.